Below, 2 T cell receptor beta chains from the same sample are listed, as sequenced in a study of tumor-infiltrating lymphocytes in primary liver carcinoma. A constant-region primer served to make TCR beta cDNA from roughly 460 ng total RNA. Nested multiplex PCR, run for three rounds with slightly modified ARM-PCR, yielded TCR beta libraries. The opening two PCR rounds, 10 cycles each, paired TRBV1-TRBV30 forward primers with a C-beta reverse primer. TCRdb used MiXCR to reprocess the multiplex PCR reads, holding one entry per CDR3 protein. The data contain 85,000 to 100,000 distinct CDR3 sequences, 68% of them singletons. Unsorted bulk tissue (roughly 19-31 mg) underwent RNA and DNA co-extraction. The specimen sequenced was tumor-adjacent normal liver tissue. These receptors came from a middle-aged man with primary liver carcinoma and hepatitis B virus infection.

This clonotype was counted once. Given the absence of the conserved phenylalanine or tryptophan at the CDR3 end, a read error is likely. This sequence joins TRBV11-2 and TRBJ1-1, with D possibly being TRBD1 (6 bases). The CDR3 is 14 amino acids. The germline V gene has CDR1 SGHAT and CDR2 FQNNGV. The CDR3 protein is CANSSQGGGTEAFL. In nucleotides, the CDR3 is TGTGCCAACAGCTCCCAAGGGGGTGGCACTGAAGCTTTCCTT.

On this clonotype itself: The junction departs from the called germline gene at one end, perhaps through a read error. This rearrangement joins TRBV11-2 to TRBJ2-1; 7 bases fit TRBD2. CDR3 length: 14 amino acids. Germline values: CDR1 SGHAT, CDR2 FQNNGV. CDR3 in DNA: TGTACCAGCAACTTAGCAGGGACTACCAATGAGCAGTTCTTC. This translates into CTSNLAGTTNEQFF. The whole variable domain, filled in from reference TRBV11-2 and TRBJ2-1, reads EAGVAQSPRYKIIEKRQSVAFWCNPISGHATLYWYQQILGQGPKLLIQFQNNGVVDDSQLPKDRFSAERLKGVDSTLKIQPAKLEDSAVYLCTSNLAGTTNEQFFGPGTRLTVL.